The T cell receptor beta chain described here comes from a study of blood T cell repertoires in COVID-19. In the study overall: COVID-19 samples, acute and convalescent, were from the United States, Italy and Spain. Sources were T cells, B-cell-depleted T cells, or PBMCs; the material itself was cDNA or gDNA.

As processed by the authors: Nucleated cell number was recorded as an estimate derived from reference gene primer amplification. Some clones are missing from TCRdb's copy, which holds only in-frame ones; the method was immunoSEQ multiplex PCR. The V and J calls and clone size are taken from that table; D and trimming were inferred from the DNA. The sample shows around 270,000 clones, around 82% of them seen only once. Seattle patients were enrolled during active infection and followed longitudinally. This sequence was found in a person between 65 and 79 years old with COVID-19, enrolled during active disease. The sequencing sample was made of peripheral blood.

Here the CDR3 reads CASARDRGNYGYTF. The CDR3 DNA is TGTGCCTCGGCTAGGGACAGGGGAAACTATGGCTACACCTTC. The J gene is TRBJ1-2, the V gene TRBV30; TRBD1 aligns across 10 bases. V shed 7 bases, J shed 2 bases, and the junction held 7 bases outside the gene matches. The CDR3 loop spans 14 amino acids. Germline CDR1 and CDR2: GTSNPN and SVGIG (reference sequence).